The following is a T cell receptor (beta chain) sequence with its context. Antigen unknown. These data are taken from a study of T cells in Graves' hyperthyroidism and ophthalmopathy. Study in general: Staff took peripheral blood when the initial diagnosis was made, before any treatment began.

Findings of the study overall: In blood, most of the thyroid clonotypes expanded above 0.001 were also present. Stable hyperthyroidism was told apart from ophthalmopathy by a model built on 13 V-J features.

From RNA transcripts, TCR beta CDR3 regions were amplified. A first-round RT-PCR of the TCR CDR3 used the HTBI primer set. One entry per CDR3 protein, called by TCRdb with MiXCR from the multiplex PCR reads. The sample yields approximately 710,000 distinct CDR3 sequences, 17% seen once. V gave up 0 bases and J gave up 5 bases, with 7 bases separating them. The germline gives CDR1 SGHTA, CDR2 FQGNSA. The CDR3 spans 14 residues. The receptor comes from a man aged 45-65 years with Graves' hyperthyroidism. The rearrangement uses TRBV7-2 and TRBJ1-4; D call uncertain. Sequenced material: blood. CDR3 nucleotides: TGTGCCAGCAGCTTAGCACGGGCGAATGAAAAACTGTTTTTT. This gives the protein CASSLARANEKLFF.